A single TCR beta chain is shown here with its context. Researchers ran the PCR with 60 Vbeta and 13 Jbeta primers. The repertoire was sequenced with immunoSEQ multiplex PCR; TCRdb's copy has only in-frame clones and lacks some. The table lists about 62,000 clones, around 80% of them singletons. V dropped 6 bases and J dropped 1 base, with 7 bases sitting between them. From germline, CDR1 is ENHRY and CDR2 SYGVKD. CDR3 length: 12 amino acids. This specimen belongs to a study of cytomegalovirus exposure and HLA in healthy donors. V gene TRBV10-3 combines with J gene TRBJ2-7, with D maybe TRBD1 (6 bases). Sequenced input: PBMCs. The sequence derives from a man in his forties or fifties in good health and CMV-seronegative. CDR3 DNA sequence: TGTGCCATCAGGGGACAATCCTACGAGCAGTACTTC. Its protein product is CAIRGQSYEQYF.